The 28 T cell receptor beta chains in this list originate from one sample, sequenced in a study of cytomegalovirus exposure and HLA in healthy donors. In the PCR, 60 Vbeta and 13 Jbeta primers were used. TCRdb keeps only in-frame clones here, not all; method: immunoSEQ multiplex PCR. The table has approximately 75,000 clones, roughly 82% seen once; the top ten hold 15% to 20%. Sequencing input: PBMCs. The receptor source for this set is a man between 70 and 80 years old in good health and CMV-seropositive.

CDR3 nucleotides: TGTGCCAGCCGCGGGTACGGGGAGCTGTTTTTT. Amino acids: CASRGYGELFF. The V call is TRBV28, the J call TRBJ2-2; TRBD2 might be the D (5 bases). The CDR3 consists of 11 residues. Trimming removed 8 bases at V and 7 bases at J, with 8 bases between. Germline V gene lookup returns CDR1 MDHEN and CDR2 SYDVKM.

The chain links TRBV2 to TRBJ2-3; D is perhaps TRBD2 (6 bases). CDR1 is SNHLY and CDR2 is FYNNEI in the germline V gene. The CDR3 extends over 14 amino acids. V lost 4 bases and J lost 1, with 9 bases in between. The CDR3 sequence is CASSGGLRTDTQYF. The CDR3 coding sequence is TGTGCCAGCAGTGGGGGACTCCGCACAGATACGCAGTATTTT.

The chain couples TRBV10-3 to TRBJ1-2, with 7 bases lining up with TRBD1. In germline, CDR1 is ENHRY, CDR2 SYGVKD. The length of the CDR3 is 14 residues. J gave up 4 bases and V 4 bases, and 6 bases lay outside the gene matches. The DNA for the CDR3 is TGTGCCATCAGTGCCACAGGGGACGGCTATGGCTACACCTTC. Protein sequence: CAISATGDGYGYTF.

The CDR3 loop reads CAIGDSPYEQYF. Here the CDR3 DNA reads TGTGCCATAGGGGATAGCCCCTACGAGCAGTACTTC. The rearrangement joins TRBV10-3 to TRBJ2-7, with TRBD1 as a possible D gene (5 bases). V dropped 9 bases and J dropped 2 bases, with 11 bases sitting between them. This CDR3 region has 12 residues. Germline CDR1 is ENHRY and CDR2 is SYGVKD.

The chain joins TRBV21-1 to TRBJ2-1; TRBD2, the D gene given by the table, was not confirmed from the DNA. TRBV21-1 is noted as a pseudogene. The CDR3 totals 15 residues. The CDR3 bases are TGTGCCAGCAGCACGATAAAGGGGAGGGGAGTGGAGCAGTTCTTC. It specifies CASSTIKGRGVEQFF.

The genes are TRBV10-3 and TRBJ2-2; 12 bases fit TRBD2. The junction had 4 bases not matched to a gene; V was cut back by 0 bases and J by 5 bases. Per germline, CDR1 ENHRY and CDR2 SYGVKD. The CDR3 is 17 residues long. The CDR3: CAISESASGGATGELFF. Here the CDR3 DNA reads TGTGCCATCAGTGAGTCTGCTAGCGGGGGGGCGACCGGGGAGCTGTTTTTT.

The chain is built from TRBV4-3 and TRBJ2-7; D is uncertain. From germline, CDR1 is LGHNA and CDR2 YSLEER. V lost 4 bases to trimming and J lost 0 bases, with 7 bases between them. This CDR3 region has 13 residues. In nucleotides, the CDR3 is TGCGCCAGCAGCCTCTATACCTCCTACGAGCAGTACTTC. This sequence encodes CASSLYTSYEQYF.

V and J are TRBV5-1 and TRBJ1-1, with D hard to call. The germline V gene encodes CDR1 SGHRS and CDR2 YFSETQ. Deletions cut 0 bases from V and 6 bases from J, with 6 bases between. This CDR3 region has 12 residues. The CDR3 region has the DNA TGCGCCAGCAGCTTGGGCGAGGCTGAAGCTTTCTTT. Amino acid sequence: CASSLGEAEAFF.

The V call is TRBV7-8, the J call TRBJ2-7; D is possibly TRBD1 (6 bases). The CDR3 length is 15 residues. In germline, CDR1 is SGHVS, CDR2 FQNEAQ. Trimming took 1 base from V and 2 from J, leaving 12 bases between them. The CDR3 spells CASSLVQGGPYEQYF. Written as DNA, the CDR3 is TGTGCCAGCAGCTTAGTACAGGGCGGCCCCTACGAGCAGTACTTC.

This rearrangement joins TRBV28 to TRBJ1-2; possible D gene TRBD1, 6 bases. The germline V gene has CDR1 MDHEN and CDR2 SYDVKM. The CDR3 runs 13 residues. V lost 6 bases to trimming and J lost 7 bases, with 15 bases between them. In nucleotides, the CDR3 is TGTGCCAGCAGGGGAGGGGGAGGGGGTGGCTACACCTTC. This translates into CASRGGGGGGYTF.

This chain joins TRBV18 and TRBJ2-5; TRBD1 might be the D (5 bases). The V and J ends lost 6 bases and 5 bases respectively, with 13 bases between them. The germline gives CDR1 KGHSH, CDR2 LQKENI. The CDR3 consists of 13 residues. The CDR3 reads CASSSGFRETQYF. Here the CDR3 DNA reads TGTGCCAGCTCGTCAGGGTTTAGGGAGACCCAGTACTTC. The whole variable domain, remainder taken from reference TRBV18 and TRBJ2-5, is NAGVMQNPRHLVRRRGQEARLRCSPMKGHSHVYWYRQLPEEGLKFMVYLQKENIIDESGMPKERFSAEFPKEGPSILRIQQVVRGDSAAYFCASSSGFRETQYFGPGTRLLVL.

J is TRBJ2-5 and V is TRBV19; 9 bases align to TRBD2. Trimming at V came to 1 base and at J to 1 base, leaving 13 bases not matched to a gene. The CDR3 extends over 19 amino acids. Germline CDR1 reads LNHDA; CDR2 reads SQIVND (reference sequence). In nucleotides, the CDR3 is TGTGCCAGTAGTATAGCGAGGACTAGCGCCCTGAGATCCCAAGAGACCCAGTACTTC. Translating gives CASSIARTSALRSQETQYF.

The chain recombines TRBV6-1 with TRBJ2-1; weak D call: TRBD2 (5 bases). This CDR3 has 15 residues. Trimming took off 2 bases at V and 2 bases at J, with 10 bases between the two ends. Germline loops: CDR1 MNHNS, CDR2 SASEGT. CDR3 sequence (DNA): TGTGCCAGCAGTGAAAGAGGGAACGCCTACAATGAGCAGTTCTTC. This translates into CASSERGNAYNEQFF.

This chain connects TRBV6-5 to TRBJ2-7, with D possibly TRBD2 on 5 matching bases. Germline V CDR1 and CDR2: MNHEY, SVGAGI. The CDR3 sequence is 14 residues long. Trimming stripped 0 bases from V and 6 bases from J, with 12 bases between. The CDR3 DNA reads as TGTGCCAGCAGTTACTCGAGGGCCGCCGGCGAGCAGTACTTC. Its translation: CASSYSRAAGEQYF.

The J gene is TRBJ1-1, the V gene TRBV6-1; TRBD1 aligns across 7 bases. The V and J ends lost 7 bases and 0 bases, in that order; junction bases with no gene match: 5. Germline-derived CDR1 and CDR2 are MNHNS and SASEGT. This CDR3 has 14 amino acids. CDR3 sequence reads: CASKVQGVNTEAFF. The CDR3 DNA reads TGTGCCAGCAAGGTCCAGGGGGTGAACACTGAAGCTTTCTTT.

As regards this clone: Other DNA sequences in this sample translate to the same CDR3. The genes are TRBV5-1 and TRBJ2-1; D unresolved. The CDR3 runs 15 residues. Trimming took 0 bases from V and 0 from J, leaving 7 bases between them. Germline values: CDR1 SGHRS, CDR2 YFSETQ. The CDR3 bases are TGCGCCAGCAGCTTGGATGCGGTCTCCTACAATGAGCAGTTCTTC. Translated, it gives CASSLDAVSYNEQFF.

The chain joins TRBV11-2 to TRBJ2-1; D perhaps matches TRBD2 (5 bases). Germline V gene data show CDR1 as SGHAT and CDR2 as FQNNGV. This CDR3 contains 13 residues. Between the trimmed V and J ends, which lost 5 bases and 4 bases, there was a span of 9 bases. CDR3 nucleotides: TGTGCCAGCAGCCTCACTAGTTACAATGAGCAGTTCTTC. It specifies CASSLTSYNEQFF.

The V call is TRBV6-5, the J call TRBJ2-3, with TRBD1 identical over 9 bases. Trimming at V came to 0 bases and at J to 4 bases, leaving 5 bases not matched to a gene. Germline CDR1 reads MNHEY; CDR2 reads SVGAGI. This CDR3 region has 16 residues. CDR3 loop: CASSYSGTGLPDTQYF. CDR3 nucleotides: TGTGCCAGCAGTTACTCCGGGACAGGGCTCCCAGATACGCAGTATTTT.

This chain connects TRBV29-1 to TRBJ2-7; D might be TRBD1 (5 bases). Germline V gene sequence: CDR1 SQVTM, CDR2 ANQGSEA. V was cut by 5 bases and J by 0 bases, with 8 bases left in between. The CDR3 contains 12 residues. The CDR3 loop is CSVQTGSYEQYF. CDR3 nucleotide sequence: TGCAGCGTTCAAACAGGCTCCTACGAGCAGTACTTC.

The CDR3 nucleotides are TGTGCCAGCAGCAGACAGGGAGCCTATGGCTACACCTTC. Translating gives CASSRQGAYGYTF. V usage is TRBV6-6 and J usage is TRBJ1-2, with TRBD1 matching over 7 bases. V lost 6 bases and J lost 4; bases outside the gene matches: 5. Germline V gives CDR1 MNHNY, CDR2 SVGAGI (reference sequence). The CDR3 extends over 13 amino acids.

The rearrangement joins TRBV18 to TRBJ2-7; D gene ambiguous. The CDR3 totals 14 residues. The germline CDR1 and CDR2 sequences are KGHSH and LQKENI. V gave up 0 bases and J gave up 0 bases, with 6 bases separating them. This CDR3 is CASSPPRGSYEQYF. For the CDR3, the DNA is TGTGCCAGCTCACCACCGCGCGGCTCCTACGAGCAGTACTTC.

This clone was picked up a small number of times. The rearrangement joins TRBV29-1 to TRBJ2-7, with D perhaps TRBD2 (5 bases). The length of the CDR3 is 13 residues. Deletions cut 5 bases from V and 4 bases from J, with 15 bases between. Germline assignment: CDR1 SQVTM and CDR2 ANQGSEA. The CDR3 DNA reads as TGCAGCGTTCGAGGGCAGGATTTTTACGAGCAGTACTTC. This sequence encodes CSVRGQDFYEQYF.

This chain joins TRBV6-6 and TRBJ1-6, with TRBD1 matching over 8 bases. Losses at the gene ends were 5 bases for V and 9 bases for J; bases not matched to a gene: 6. This CDR3 spans 14 amino acids. Germline V CDR1 and CDR2: MNHNY, SVGAGI (reference sequence). The DNA of the CDR3 is TGTGCCAGCAGTCCCGGGACAGGTACTTCACCCCTCCACTTT. Translating gives CASSPGTGTSPLHF.

This chain links TRBV5-6 with TRBJ2-7; D may be TRBD1 (6 bases). The germline gives CDR1 SGHDT, CDR2 YYEEEE. V was shortened by 0 bases and J by 0 bases, with 10 bases between the two germline ends. CDR3 length: 15 residues. CDR3 DNA: TGTGCCAGCAGCTTGGTGGGGGCTCGCTCCTACGAGCAGTACTTC. Protein sequence: CASSLVGARSYEQYF.

J is TRBJ1-5 and V is TRBV19, with D uncertain. Trimming took off 8 bases at V and 7 bases at J, with 12 bases between the two ends. Germline V gene data show CDR1 as LNHDA and CDR2 as SQIVND (reference sequence). The CDR3 has 12 residues. In nucleotides, the CDR3 is TGTGCCAGTTCGGGTCGACGGCAGCCCCAGCATTTT. Translating gives CASSGRRQPQHF.

This clone has more than one count but fewer than ten. V usage is TRBV2 and J usage is TRBJ1-6, with 8 positions matching TRBD1. Germline V gene data show CDR1 as SNHLY and CDR2 as FYNNEI. V was clipped by 6 bases and J by 6 bases; unmatched bases: 7. The CDR3 consists of 15 residues. DNA for the CDR3: TGTGCCAGCAGCGACCGGACAGGGCTTAATTCACCCCTCCACTTT. It yields the protein CASSDRTGLNSPLHF.

This chain uses TRBV19 with TRBJ1-1; no definite D call. Trimming took off 9 bases at V and 11 bases at J, with 7 bases between the two ends. CDR3 length: 8 residues. From germline, CDR1 is LNHDA and CDR2 SQIVND (reference sequence). The DNA for the CDR3 is TGTGCCAGCGACGGGGCTTTCTTT. It codes for CASDGAFF.

V usage is TRBV25-1 and J usage is TRBJ2-5; D is possibly TRBD2 (5 bases). Germline-derived CDR1 and CDR2 are MGHDK and SYGVNS. V shed 4 bases and J shed 4 bases, with 16 bases lying between them. This CDR3 is built from 15 residues. CDR3 coding DNA: TGTGCCAGCAGTGGGGCCCTCAAGGCGGGAGAGACCCAGTACTTC. This codes for CASSGALKAGETQYF.